These T cell receptor beta chains were read from a single sample in a study of control samples from healthy donors and cancer patients. This table comes from immunoSEQ multiplex PCR, and its TCRdb copy is limited to in-frame clones, with some not included. The sample holds approximately 130,000 clones; around nine tenths are singletons and the top ten take around 10%. Sequenced material: blood. Receptors originate from a man younger than 40 in good health. The conserved cysteine and the conserved F or W are not part of the CDR3 here.

J: TRBJ1-2; V: TRBV24-1; CDR3: ATRGQKRVDGYT
J: TRBJ1-4; V: TRBV9; CDR3: ASSVARGLRGEKLF
J: TRBJ1-1; V: TRBV18; CDR3: ASSPSPGTEAF
J: TRBJ2-1; V: TRBV5-1; CDR3: ASSHEQGARF
J: TRBJ1-1; V: TRBV6-5; CDR3: ASRRNTEAF
J: TRBJ1-1; V: TRBV3-1/TRBV3-2; CDR3: ASEPGGLSNTEAF
J: TRBJ1-4; V: TRBV6-5; CDR3: ASRSQGAANEKLF
J: TRBJ1-2; V: TRBV11-3; CDR3: ASSSPRQGLYGYT
J: TRBJ1-4; V: TRBV20-1; CDR3: SVQGGEKLF
J: TRBJ1-1; V: TRBV18; CDR3: ASSPGLLNTEAF
J: TRBJ2-2; V: TRBV7-8; CDR3: ASSLQRNTGELF
J: TRBJ2-5; V: TRBV5-1; CDR3: ASSFWLAGGPSTQETQY
J: TRBJ1-3; V: TRBV9; CDR3: ASSVSTGGRSGNTIY
J: TRBJ1-2; V: TRBV5-1; CDR3: ASSPDRGVGYGYT
J: TRBJ1-2; V: TRBV6-5; CDR3: ASSYSRDRYGYT
J: TRBJ1-1; V: TRBV19; CDR3: ASSLLDRVTEAF
J: TRBJ1-5; V: TRBV18; CDR3: ASSPGAGENQPQH
J: TRBJ2-2; V: TRBV5-1; CDR3: ASSLGQDTGELF
J: TRBJ2-7; V: TRBV11-2; CDR3: ASSPQRGGYEQY
J: TRBJ2-1; V: TRBV9; CDR3: ASSIASGNNEQF
J: TRBJ1-1; V: TRBV18; CDR3: ASSPGATNTEAF
J: TRBJ1-5; V: TRBV19; CDR3: ASSTFDRSNQPQH
J: TRBJ2-5; V: TRBV7-9; CDR3: ASSRGPPSLRETQY
J: TRBJ1-2; V: TRBV29-1; CDR3: SGTGRGYGYT
J: TRBJ1-2; V: TRBV12-3/TRBV12-4; CDR3: ASSLDGEWGYT
J: TRBJ1-2; V: TRBV7-9; CDR3: ASSLAQTLGGYT
J: TRBJ2-1; V: TRBV24-1; CDR3: ATSDRTGGTYNEQF
J: TRBJ1-3; V: TRBV5-1; CDR3: ASSLAPGMSGNTIY
J: TRBJ1-1; V: TRBV6-6; CDR3: ASSYGTEAF
J: TRBJ1-2; V: TRBV7-2; CDR3: ASSSSHSGSYGYT
J: TRBJ1-4; V: TRBV28; CDR3: ASSLIPGSANEKLF
J: TRBJ1-1; V: TRBV3-1/TRBV3-2; CDR3: ASSPTGTTMNTEAF
J: TRBJ1-1; V: TRBV28; CDR3: ASIVPQLPLTEAF
J: TRBJ1-2; V: TRBV5-4; CDR3: ASSLPQTGRGYT
J: TRBJ2-7; V: TRBV6-5; CDR3: ASSQGERYEQY
J: TRBJ1-6; V: TRBV30; CDR3: AWGGQGDSPLH
J: TRBJ2-7; V: TRBV3-1/TRBV3-2; CDR3: ASSHSSSVGEQY
J: TRBJ1-2; V: TRBV6-2/TRBV6-3; CDR3: ASSYFPDGYT
J: TRBJ1-1; V: TRBV10-3; CDR3: AINGQGSTEAF
J: TRBJ2-2; V: TRBV13; CDR3: ASSLLLGELF
J: TRBJ1-1; V: TRBV4-2; CDR3: ASSLERGDTEAF
J: TRBJ1-1; V: TRBV7-3; CDR3: ASSGERTGEAF
J: TRBJ1-5; V: TRBV6-1; CDR3: ASSELRALPDQPQH
J: TRBJ1-2; V: TRBV7-9; CDR3: ASSLYPGGYT
J: TRBJ1-5; V: TRBV2; CDR3: ASRENSNQPQH
J: TRBJ2-5; V: TRBV5-1; CDR3: ASRGGNQETQY
J: TRBJ1-2; V: TRBV19; CDR3: ASSIGGSGYT
J: TRBJ1-5; V: TRBV6-5; CDR3: ASGGRQPQH
J: TRBJ2-1; V: TRBV27; CDR3: ASSLDGATYNEQF
J: TRBJ2-5; V: TRBV29-1; CDR3: SGAGGEETQY
J: TRBJ2-1; V: TRBV5-1; CDR3: ASSLYDRTGGYNEQF
J: TRBJ1-1; V: TRBV7-9; CDR3: ASSFQGGNTEAF
J: TRBJ2-3; V: TRBV9; CDR3: ASSAGTANTDTQY
J: TRBJ1-1; V: TRBV9; CDR3: ASSVDPRQGGAF
J: TRBJ2-3; V: TRBV28; CDR3: ASSPGQGTDTQY
J: TRBJ2-5; V: TRBV7-3; CDR3: ASSFSPLETQY